This T cell receptor beta chain was identified during a study of CD8 T cells in Susac syndrome (dated by TCRdb to between 2018 and 2020). The study in broad terms: Among the sequenced Susac syndrome patients, five or six had clinically active disease and about 8 were in clinical remission. At blood withdrawal, Susac syndrome patients were either therapy-naive, taking corticosteroids (in some cases with IVIg as well), or taking IVIg alone. The study used repertoire sequencing to test whether antigen drove CD8+ T cell activation and differentiation in Susac syndrome. Results and caveats for the whole study, not just this receptor: The number of individuals in the TCR sequencing and HLA analysis was recognized as being relatively small. In the CD4+ T cell repertoire of Susac syndrome patients, clonal expansion was not detected.

Concerning this clonotype itself: This clone's antigen is unknown. No quality values exist for individual bases; no much larger clone is one base distant.

CDR1 SGHRS and CDR2 YFSETQ were looked up in the germline V gene. The CDR3 sequence holds 14 residues, the cysteine and phenylalanine included. Only the CDR3 DNA is retained, 42 bases long and in frame from the first base. Relative to germline, V is 4 bases shorter and J is 2 bases shorter, with 12 bases between their ends. RNA was extracted using the RNeasy kit, and roughly 0.5 to 1 microgram was reverse transcribed with random hexamers. TCR beta CDR3 regions were amplified with the immunoSEQ multiplex PCR assay covering 54 Vbeta and 13 Jbeta segments. Bias from PCR amplification was corrected by using a synthetic template baseline for primer optimization and for computational correction. Processing in the source paper ran as follows. Only productive sequences were kept, with reads annotated to V, D and J genes according to IMGT and analyzed in immunoSEQ Analyzer. Clonality was calculated as one minus the Shannon entropy normalized by log2 of the number of productive unique sequences. For each patient and control, public and private clones were evaluated within the 100 most prevalent clones. Clones were defined as Susac-specific when absent from the healthy and MS cohorts, from some 1,100 published viral clones and from other ImmuneACCESS disease sequences. TCRdb reprocessing: public reads trimmed at Q25 with fastp, clones called with MiXCR, in-frame beta chains kept. Each CDR3 protein appears once, grouped with its most common genes and DNA. The V and J calls were determined by TCRdb, not by the authors. The sample profile shows approximately 190,000 distinct CDR3 sequences; about 91% of them were found once. The ten largest clonotypes hold 0.085% to 0.09% of the sample.

High-throughput TCR beta sequencing profiled peripheral blood CD8+ and CD4+ T cells from healthy donors, Susac syndrome patients and multiple sclerosis patients. The Susac syndrome patients fulfilled recently defined diagnostic criteria for either definite or probable disease. CD8+ TEMRA cells were enriched by FACS, while bulk CD8+ and CD4+ T cells were purified by magnetic negative isolation. Blood was collected in EDTA tubes and processed within 24 hours, with PBMCs isolated through density gradient centrifugation. PBMCs intended for TCR sequencing were frozen in liquid nitrogen and were later thawed in a 37 degrees C water bath. Purity of sorted or isolated CD4+, CD8+ and CD8+ TEMRA cells was at least 90%.

The TCR was taken from a human donor with Susac syndrome. The V and J segments used are TRBV5-1 and TRBJ1-2; TRBD1 is perhaps the D gene, given 6 matching bases. Sample: CD4+ T cells from PBMCs. In nucleotide form, the sequence is TGCGCCAGCAGCACCGGACAGAGGAACTATGGCTACACCTTC. Translated, it reads CASSTGQRNYGYTF.